This TCR beta chain was identified during a study of CD8 T cells in ankylosing spondylitis. The study's findings and limits: What seemed typical of ankylosing spondylitis blood was a TCR beta motif built from eight highly homologous variants. The authors reported significant enrichment of disease-linked clones in matched ankylosing spondylitis synovial fluid.

At least ten counts were recorded for this clonotype. Its antigen remains unidentified. Libraries of TCR beta came from quantitative 5'-RACE with molecular barcodes. From the 5' RACE reads, TCRdb called clonotypes with MiXCR, one entry per CDR3 protein. The data contain about 230,000 distinct CDR3 sequences, approximately 7.6% of them seen just once; the ten biggest clones take up more than 4.5%. This sequence was found in a female donor with ankylosing spondylitis or in good health (not recorded which). Sequencing input: blood, either unsorted or a sorted T cell fraction (not recorded which).

The CDR3 DNA sequence: TGCAGTGCTAGAGTCCCCTTAGCGGGAAGTCGTGCAGATACGCAGTATTTT. Translation: CSARVPLAGSRADTQYF. The rearrangement links TRBV20-1 to TRBJ2-3, with 8 bases that match TRBD2. This CDR3 spans 17 amino acids. Germline CDR1 DFQATT, CDR2 SNEGSKA (reference sequence). Trimming at V came to 1 base and at J to 4 bases, leaving 13 bases not matched to a gene.